These T cell receptor beta chains were read from a single sample in a study of regulatory dendritic cells for organ transplantation. The data were produced by immunoSEQ multiplex PCR, yet TCRdb's version contains in-frame clones alone and is incomplete. The sample shows fewer than 15,000 clones, 75% to 85% of them seen only once. No cognate antigen is known for these TCRs. The sequenced sample was naive CD8+ T cells from blood cultured with regulatory dendritic cells. The receptors were gathered from a human donor in good health. The CDR3 runs from the conserved cysteine through the conserved F or W.

>TRBV13
CASSPRGRADEQYF
>TRBV18
CASSPRRGSYNEQFF
>TRBV7-6
CASSTSDRAANQPQHF
>TRBV2
CASVGGGSYEQYF
>TRBV19
CASSTGRTQYF
>TRBV6-1
CASSEGRGLETQYF
>TRBV19
CASSPTDSYEQYF
>TRBV4-2
CASSQTAGGTNEKLFF
>TRBV5-1
CASSLYIGGDTEAFF
>TRBV7-2
CASSAGSGELFF
>TRBV6-5
CASSYSPGVNTEAFF
>TRBV27
CASSLGGNEQFF
>TRBV11-2
CASTSGEHEQFF
>TRBV21-1
CASSKVRSGEYNEQFF
>TRBV21-1
CASSKGRGLGGSYNEQFF
>TRBV4-3
CASSQFPAEPNYGYTF
>TRBV27
CATLGAGESYEQYF
>TRBV11-1
CASSLDQDTLAPYEQYF
>TRBV5-6
CASSSTGGPNQPQHF
>TRBV6-6
CASSYSSPGGNTIYF
>TRBV5-8
CASSLGRGGLETQYF
>TRBV6-5
CASSYLDRVDEQYF
>TRBV9
CASSVTGGGTGELFF
>TRBV11-3
CASSLGIGDRDTEAFF
>TRBV7-2
CASSSRDIYSPLHF
>TRBV7-9
CASSSTTDSSYNEQFF
>TRBV6-5
CASSPGGPNSPLHF
>TRBV19
CASSMYRANTEAFF
>TRBV9
CASSVAGSLTDTQYF
>TRBV9
CASSAGGPITGHEQFF
>TRBV7-9
CASSSPGQGAGNYGYTF
>TRBV11-3
CASSLGDRVNSPLHF
>TRBV5-6
CASSFGAGGGSYEQYF
>TRBV15
CATSRDLVGDYEQYF
>TRBV6-5
CASSYAGTNTGELFF
>TRBV7-6
CASSLVSGGRSSSYNEQFF
>TRBV5-6
CASSASGSLSSTDTQYF
>TRBV4-1
CASSQHRGNTEAFF
>TRBV6-6
CASSYRTENSPLHF
>TRBV13
CASSADYSYEQYF
>TRBV18
CASSPPRQGNYGYTF
>TRBV6-5
CASSYYQRGRPLFF
>TRBV6-5
CASSYSGTGYNEQFF
>TRBV25-1
CASSEYSANTIYF
>TRBV6-5
CASSWARGLTGGYTF
>TRBV7-9
CASSLLAGEQFF
>TRBV4-1
CASSPTVGAGLTDTQYF
>TRBV7-6
CASSKQRTDTQYF
>TRBV5-1
CASSLGAGDTYNEQFF
>TRBV25-1
CASTRGRTTEAFF
>TRBV27
CASSLAYTGANQPQHF
>TRBV6-6
CASSYRGQTNYGYTF
>TRBV7-2
CASSLGGGRGNEQFF